Below are 5 T cell receptor beta chains sequenced from a single sample in a study of blood T cells in healthy people across ages. A sample-barcoded 5' primer and a J-beta primer mix were used in a second PCR of about 7 to 12 cycles. Each CDR3 protein is one row after TCRdb ran MiXCR on the 5' RACE reads. The sample carries about 1.6 million distinct CDR3 sequences, roughly 32% recorded once. The sequencing sample was made of blood. Receptors were obtained from a woman in her twenties or thirties in good health.

This clonotype occurred many times. This sequence joins TRBV4-1 and TRBJ2-3; 8 bases map to TRBD1. The V and J ends lost 4 bases and 4 bases, in that order; junction bases with no gene match: 4. CDR3 length: 14 amino acids. From germline, CDR1 is MGHRA and CDR2 YSYEKL. The CDR3 loop is CASSRTGIADTQYF. DNA of the CDR3: TGCGCCAGCAGCCGGACAGGGATCGCAGATACGCAGTATTTT.

The chain links TRBV10-3 to TRBJ1-2; D might be TRBD1 (5 bases). The CDR3 length is 15 residues. The germline V gene has CDR1 ENHRY and CDR2 SYGVKD. V gave up 4 bases and J gave up 3 bases, with 15 bases separating them. The chain's CDR3 is CAISVGTQTHYGYTF. In nucleotides, the CDR3 is TGTGCCATCAGTGTTGGGACCCAGACCCACTATGGCTACACCTTC.

This clonotype was found once. This chain links TRBV19 with TRBJ2-3; weak D call: TRBD2 (7 bases). The CDR3 is 16 residues long. Germline CDR1 and CDR2: LNHDA and SQIVND (reference sequence). The ends were cut back, 6 bases at V and 2 bases at J, with 18 bases in the middle. CDR3 nucleotide sequence: TGTGCCAGTAGGGGAGGGGGACACCATTTCACAGATACGCAGTATTTT. Encoded protein: CASRGGGHHFTDTQYF.

The table lists this clonotype with a count of one. A junction end diverges from the germline sequence, so it may reflect a read error. V is TRBV9 and J is TRBJ1-1; 11 bases align to TRBD1. Germline CDR1 and CDR2: SGDLS and YYNGEE. This CDR3 is 15 amino acids long. The CDR3 nucleotides are TGCGCCAGCAGCCCCTGGACAGGGGGCAACACTGAAGCTTTCTTT. Residues: CASSPWTGGNTEAFF.

Comments on this clonotype: This may come from a read error, since a much larger clone is one base off. V gene TRBV5-1 combines with J gene TRBJ2-1; 13 bases are a match to TRBD2. Germline loops: CDR1 SGHRS, CDR2 YFSETQ. This CDR3 comprises 14 residues. The J segment lost 8 bases and the V segment lost 4 bases, leaving 3 bases of the junction unmatched. The CDR3 spells CASSIGTSGDEQFF. CDR3 sequence (DNA): TGCGCCAGCAGCATCGGGACTAGCGGGGATGAGCAGTTCTTC.